The source of this T cell receptor (beta chain) is a study of CD8+ T cells in alopecia areata. Study findings and constraints: Numerous expanded lesional clones remained in scalp and blood during tofacitinib. Because of a solitary nonresponder, the connection of baseline CD8+ expansion to response stays uncertain. Lesional scalp, notably in alopecia totalis/universalis, had clonality above that of normal scalp.

CDR1 and CDR2 from the germline V gene are MNHEY and SVGAGI. The CDR3 runs to 16 residues. Points on this clone: Antigen: not known. Sequence at one end of the junction differs from germline and may be a read error.

Treatment noted: oral pan-JAK inhibitor, 5-10 mg twice daily. Starting from PBMCs, sorting isolated CD4+ and CD8+ T cells. As the sequencing template, cDNA was produced by extracting RNA and reverse transcribing it. Measured with immunoSEQ multiplex PCR; TCRdb has only the in-frame clones, and not every one. The data show fewer than 150,000 clones, with 56% seen just once and about 3.2% held by the top ten. The chain carries TRBV6-5 and TRBJ2-7, with D perhaps matching TRBD1 or TRBD2 (5 bases each). The receptor was isolated from a human donor with alopecia areata. The specimen was CD4+ T cells sorted from blood, collected at week 24, from a patient treated with tofacitinib. CDR3 in amino acids: CASSYSDSGMSYEQYF. CDR3 in DNA: TGTGCCAGCAGCTACTCTGACAGCGGAATGTCCTACGAGCAGTACTTC.